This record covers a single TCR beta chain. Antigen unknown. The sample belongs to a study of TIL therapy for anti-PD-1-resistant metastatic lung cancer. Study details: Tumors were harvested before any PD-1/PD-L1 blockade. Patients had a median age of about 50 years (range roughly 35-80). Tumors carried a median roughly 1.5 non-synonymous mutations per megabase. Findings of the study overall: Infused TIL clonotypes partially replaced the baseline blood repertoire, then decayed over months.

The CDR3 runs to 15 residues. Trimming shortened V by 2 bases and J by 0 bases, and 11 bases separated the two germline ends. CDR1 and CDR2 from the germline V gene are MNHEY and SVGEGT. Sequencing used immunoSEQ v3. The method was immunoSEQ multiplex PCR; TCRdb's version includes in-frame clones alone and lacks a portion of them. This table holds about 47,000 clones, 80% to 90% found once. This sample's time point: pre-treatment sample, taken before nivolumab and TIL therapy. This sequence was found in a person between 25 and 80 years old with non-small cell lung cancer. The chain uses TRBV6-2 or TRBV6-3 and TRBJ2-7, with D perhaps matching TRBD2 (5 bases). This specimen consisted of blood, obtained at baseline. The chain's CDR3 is CASSYVGGLSYEQYF. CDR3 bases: TGTGCCAGCAGTTACGTTGGAGGTCTCTCCTACGAGCAGTACTTC.